The source of this T cell receptor (beta chain) is a study of T cells in Graves' hyperthyroidism and ophthalmopathy. Study results and limitations: The majority of expanded thyroid clonotypes above 0.001 also appeared in blood.

What was amplified from RNA transcripts were TCR beta CDR3 regions. The HTBI primer set served for first-round RT-PCR of the TCR CDR3. TCRdb re-derived calls from the multiplex PCR reads in MiXCR, one entry per CDR3 protein. The sample has roughly 400,000 distinct CDR3 sequences; around 15% are singletons. Inclusion characteristics of ophthalmopathy patients comprised a Clinical Activity Score of at least 3, a NOSPECS grade of at least 4, and duration under 3 months. The study based diagnoses on clinical symptoms, serum thyroxine and TRAb, thyroid ultrasound and orbital computed tomography. Isolation of PBMCs was performed on 8.5 to 10 ml fresh peripheral blood. On this clonotype: Its antigen is not identified.

Germline-derived CDR1 and CDR2 are SGHRS and YFSETQ. V was pared by 7 bases and J by 3 bases, with 10 bases of the junction left unmatched. The CDR3 consists of 14 residues. This chain uses TRBV5-1 with TRBJ2-7; 7 nucleotides line up with TRBD1. This sequence originates from a man aged 50-59 years with Graves' ophthalmopathy. The material sequenced was blood. CDR3 residues: CASSTGKGNYEQYF. The CDR3 nucleotides read TGCGCCAGCTCGACAGGGAAGGGGAACTACGAGCAGTACTTC.